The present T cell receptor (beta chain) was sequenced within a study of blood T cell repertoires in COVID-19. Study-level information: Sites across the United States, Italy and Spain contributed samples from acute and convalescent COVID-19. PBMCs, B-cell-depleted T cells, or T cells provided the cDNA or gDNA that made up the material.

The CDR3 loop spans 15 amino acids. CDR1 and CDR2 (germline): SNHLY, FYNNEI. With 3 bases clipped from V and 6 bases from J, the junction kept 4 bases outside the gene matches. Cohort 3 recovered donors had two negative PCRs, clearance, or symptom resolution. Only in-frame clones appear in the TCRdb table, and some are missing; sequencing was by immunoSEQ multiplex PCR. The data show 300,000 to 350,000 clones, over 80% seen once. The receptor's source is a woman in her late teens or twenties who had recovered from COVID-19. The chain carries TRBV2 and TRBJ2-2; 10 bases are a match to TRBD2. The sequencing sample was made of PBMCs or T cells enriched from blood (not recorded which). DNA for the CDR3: TGTGCCAGCAGTGACACTAGCGGGACGTCCGGGGAGCTGTTTTTT. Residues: CASSDTSGTSGELFF.